A selection of T cell receptor beta chains follows, all from one sample in a study of radiotherapy plus CTLA-4 blockade in lung cancer. Assay used: immunoSEQ multiplex PCR; TCRdb lists only in-frame clones, some missing. The data show about 45,000 clones, around 63% seen once. This sample comprised peripheral blood, obtained from a patient treated with radiotherapy plus ipilimumab. Source of these receptors: a human donor with non-small cell lung cancer who had a partial response to radiotherapy plus ipilimumab. Each CDR3 is given with its conserved first and last residue. D genes are given only for firm matches. The listing skips clone size in some rows; elsewhere it reads once, few, many or a size class.

D gene,CDR3 length,V gene,clone size,J gene,CDR3 DNA,CDR3 protein
TRBD2,16,TRBV11-3,once,TRBJ2-3,TGTGCCAGCAGCTCAGGACTAGCGGGAACCACAGATACGCAGTATTTT,CASSSGLAGTTDTQYF
TRBD2,17,TRBV5-1,-,TRBJ2-5,TGCGCCAGCACCCGGGAGGGTTCTAGCGGAGCCCAAGAGACCCAGTACTTC,CASTREGSSGAQETQYF
TRBD1,15,TRBV6-5,-,TRBJ2-2,TGTGCCAGCCTGAAAGACAGGGCGGTGGCCGGGGAGCTGTTTTTT,CASLKDRAVAGELFF
TRBD1,14,TRBV6-5,-,TRBJ1-2,TGTGCCAGCAGTAGGCGGGACAGGGACTATGGCTACACCTTC,CASSRRDRDYGYTF
TRBD1,14,TRBV7-9,-,TRBJ2-3,TGTGCCAGCATCCAACAGGGGAGCACAGATACGCAGTATTTT,CASIQQGSTDTQYF
-,13,TRBV6-6,-,TRBJ1-2,TGTGCCAGCAGTTACGGGAGGGACTATGGCTACACCTTC,CASSYGRDYGYTF
-,15,TRBV12-5,-,TRBJ2-7,TGTGCTAGTGCCCTCGGAGGAGACATCTCCTACGAGCAGTACTTC,CASALGGDISYEQYF
-,17,TRBV5-1,few,TRBJ1-6,TGCGCCAGCAGCTTGAGTCCGACAGGATTTGAAAATTCACCCCTCCACTTT,CASSLSPTGFENSPLHF
TRBD1,15,TRBV4-1,-,TRBJ2-7,TGCGCCAGCAGCCAAGCCGACAGGGGAACCTACGAGCAGTACTTC,CASSQADRGTYEQYF
TRBD2,16,TRBV2,-,TRBJ2-1,TGTGCCAGCAGTGTCCATAAGCGGGAGGTAAACAATGAGCAGTTCTTC,CASSVHKREVNNEQFF
-,14,TRBV7-9,-,TRBJ1-5,TGTGCCAGCAGCTTAGGGCCCAGCAATCAGCCCCAGCATTTT,CASSLGPSNQPQHF
-,12,TRBV6-1,few,TRBJ1-1,TGTGCCAGCAGCAGGGTGATCGCTGAAGCTTTCTTT,CASSRVIAEAFF
-,14,TRBV7-2,few,TRBJ2-5,TGTGCCAGCAGCTTGCTCCCTATGGGGGGGACCCAGTACTTC,CASSLLPMGGTQYF
-,17,TRBV11-3,-,TRBJ2-1,TGTGCCAGCAGCTTAGGACCCGACACCGATGGGGAGAATGAGCAGTTCTTC,CASSLGPDTDGENEQFF
-,13,TRBV5-6,-,TRBJ1-2,TGTGCCAGCAGCTTTAGGGGCCAATATGGCTACACCTTC,CASSFRGQYGYTF
-,13,TRBV28,-,TRBJ2-5,TGTGCCAGCAGTTCGCAGGGTTCGGAGACCCAGTACTTC,CASSSQGSETQYF
TRBD2,11,TRBV4-2,-,TRBJ2-7,TGTGCCGTCGGGGGACTATACGAGCAGTACTTC,CAVGGLYEQYF
TRBD1,15,TRBV15,once,TRBJ2-4,TGTGCCACCAGCAGAGGGAGACAGGGAGTAGACATTCAGTACTTC,CATSRGRQGVDIQYF
-,11,TRBV30,-,TRBJ1-1,TGTGCCTGGAGTTCCCGTATCGAAGCTTTCTTT,CAWSSRIEAFF
-,13,TRBV6-5,-,TRBJ1-2,TGTGCCAGCAGTGAAATCGCTGAGAGAGGCTACACCTTC,CASSEIAERGYTF
TRBD2,16,TRBV9,few,TRBJ2-1,TGTGCCAGCAGCGTGGACACAGCGGGGGGCTATAATGAGCAGTTCTTC,CASSVDTAGGYNEQFF
TRBD1,14,TRBV4-1,-,TRBJ1-1,TGCGCCAGCAGCCAGGGACAGTTAAACACTGAAGCTTTCTTT,CASSQGQLNTEAFF
TRBD2,17,TRBV5-4,-,TRBJ2-5,TGTGCCAGCAGCACCGGGACTAGCGGGGGGGTGGGGGAGACCCAGTACTTC,CASSTGTSGGVGETQYF
TRBD2,15,TRBV2,-,TRBJ2-3,TGTGCCAGCAGTACGACTAGCAGGGGCACAGATACGCAGTATTTT,CASSTTSRGTDTQYF
-,17,TRBV25-1,once,TRBJ2-6,TGTGCCAGCAGTGAAGTCGTAGAAACTTCTGGGGCCAACGTCCTGACTTTC,CASSEVVETSGANVLTF
-,12,TRBV7-8,-,TRBJ1-5,TGTGCCAGCAGCTTGGAGGGCCAGCCCCAGCATTTT,CASSLEGQPQHF
-,12,TRBV7-2,many,TRBJ2-1,TGTGCCAGCAGCTTTGAGAGGAATGAGCAGTTCTTC,CASSFERNEQFF
-,13,TRBV7-2,-,TRBJ2-3,TGTGCCAGCAGCAACGGAGACGCAGATACGCAGTATTTT,CASSNGDADTQYF
-,15,TRBV7-2,few,TRBJ1-6,TGTGCCAGCAGCTTAGCTATCGGGCAGGAGGCACCCCTCCACTTT,CASSLAIGQEAPLHF
-,14,TRBV6-1,-,TRBJ2-7,TGTGCCAGCAAGCGCCGGGGTTACTCCTACGAGCAGTACTTC,CASKRRGYSYEQYF
TRBD2,15,TRBV2,-,TRBJ2-5,TGTGCCAGCAGTGAGAAGGGACTAGTGCGAGAGACCCAGTACTTC,CASSEKGLVRETQYF
TRBD1,14,TRBV19,many,TRBJ1-4,TGTGCCAGTAGTACTCCCGGACAGGGATCGGCGATCGCATTT,CASSTPGQGSAIAF
-,16,TRBV30,few,TRBJ1-5,TGTGCCTGGAGCCCCCCAAATAGTAGACTAAATCAGCCCCAGCATTTT,CAWSPPNSRLNQPQHF